The 4 T cell receptor beta chains in this list originate from one sample, sequenced in a study of identical twins. TCRdb independently ran MiXCR on the 5' RACE reads; one entry per CDR3 protein. The sample contains around 490,000 distinct CDR3 sequences, 13% to 15% of which appear only once. These data also featured in a second study, about yellow fever vaccine responses in identical twins.

The specimen sequenced was CD4+ T cells sorted from blood. The receptors derive from a young woman in good health.

The V and J genes are TRBV7-3 and TRBJ2-2; 12 bases are a match to TRBD2. This CDR3 is built from 17 residues. Germline V gives CDR1 SGHTA, CDR2 FQGTGA. J gave up 4 bases and V 7 bases, and 10 bases lay outside the gene matches. For the CDR3, the DNA is TGTGCCAGCACCCAGAGGCCGGGACTAGCGGGCACCGGGGAGCTGTTTTTT. Amino acids: CASTQRPGLAGTGELFF.

This clonotype showed up just a few times. The gene calls are TRBV20-1 and TRBJ2-5; no definite D call. In germline, CDR1 is DFQATT, CDR2 SNEGSKA (reference sequence). The length of the CDR3 is 13 residues. V shed 4 bases and J shed 1 base, with 10 bases lying between them. CDR3 sequence: CSANGRTQETQYF. The DNA for the CDR3 is TGCAGTGCTAACGGACGGACCCAAGAGACCCAGTACTTC.

J is TRBJ2-1 and V is TRBV7-8; 8 bases align to TRBD1. The V gene's germline CDR1 is SGHVS and CDR2 FQNEAQ. V was clipped by 5 bases and J by 4 bases; unmatched bases: 10. The CDR3 runs 16 residues. The DNA for the CDR3 is TGTGCCAGCAGCAGACCGGGACAGGTTGCATACAATGAGCAGTTCTTC. Its protein is CASSRPGQVAYNEQFF.

This clonotype was counted between two and nine times. The chain employs TRBV3-1 and TRBJ2-1; 8 nucleotides line up with TRBD2. The germline gives CDR1 LGHDT, CDR2 YNNKEL (reference sequence). Trimming took 4 bases from V and 2 from J; bases not matched to a gene: 7. This CDR3 comprises 16 residues. The CDR3 protein is CASSRGTSHPYNEQFF. The CDR3 DNA reads TGTGCCAGCAGCCGTGGGACTAGTCACCCCTACAATGAGCAGTTCTTC.